These T cell receptor beta chains were read from a single sample in a study of CD8+ T cells in alopecia areata. Assay used: immunoSEQ multiplex PCR; TCRdb lists only in-frame clones, some missing. The data hold approximately 200,000 clones, with 45% to 65% observed a single time. The starting material was CD4+ T cells sorted from blood, obtained at week 4, from a patient treated with tofacitinib. These receptors all come from a human donor with alopecia areata. Both conserved end residues are part of each CDR3. A D gene is named only where the DNA matches it firmly. A clone size is listed for some rows: how often the clone was seen (once, few, many), or a class if it is expanded.

12	.	TRBJ2-7	TRBD1	TRBV6-5	TGTGCCAGCAGACAGGGGGCCTACGAGCAGTACTTC	CASRQGAYEQYF
15	few	TRBJ2-3	.	TRBV27	TGTGCCAGCAGTTTAACCGCGGGGAGCACAGATACGCAGTATTTT	CASSLTAGSTDTQYF
15	.	TRBJ2-6	.	TRBV7-2	TGTGCCAGCAGCTCGACAGGCCCTGGGGCCAACGTCCTGACTTTC	CASSSTGPGANVLTF
12	few	TRBJ2-5	TRBD1	TRBV29-1	TGCAGCGTGGGACAGACCCAAGAGACCCAGTACTTC	CSVGQTQETQYF
14	.	TRBJ1-4	.	TRBV9	TGTGCCAGCAGCCCTACAGGGTCTAATGAAAAACTGTTTTTT	CASSPTGSNEKLFF
14	.	TRBJ1-3	.	TRBV30	TGTGCCTGGAGTTGGAGGTTCTCTGGAAACACCATATATTTT	CAWSWRFSGNTIYF
12	few	TRBJ2-3	.	TRBV18	TGTGCCAGCTCACCTAAGACGGATACGCAGTATTTT	CASSPKTDTQYF
12	.	TRBJ1-1	.	TRBV30	TGTGCCTGGAAACAAATGAACACTGAAGCTTTCTTT	CAWKQMNTEAFF
12	few	TRBJ1-2	.	TRBV30	TGTGCCTGGAGTGTAGTAGCAGGCGGCTACACCTTC	CAWSVVAGGYTF
10	few	TRBJ1-2	.	TRBV28	TGTGCCAGCAGCTACTATGGCTACACCTTC	CASSYYGYTF
13	.	TRBJ2-7	TRBD1	TRBV7-3	TGTGCCAGCAGCTTCAGCAGGGGGCGGGAGCAGTACTTC	CASSFSRGREQYF
16	.	TRBJ2-2	TRBD1	TRBV5-6	TGTGCCAGCAGCTTGGTCGGGACAGGGAACACCGGGGAGCTGTTTTTT	CASSLVGTGNTGELFF
13	.	TRBJ1-5	.	TRBV7-9	TGTGCCAGCAGCTTCGGGGATATAGGGCCCCAGCATTTT	CASSFGDIGPQHF
15	.	TRBJ2-1	.	TRBV7-9	TGTGCCAGCAGCCCCACCGGGGGCCGGGGCAATGAGCAGTTCTTC	CASSPTGGRGNEQFF
15	.	TRBJ1-4	.	TRBV5-6	TGTGCCAGCAGCTCACGCGGGGGCGCCAATGAAAAACTGTTTTTT	CASSSRGGANEKLFF
14	few	TRBJ1-1	TRBD1	TRBV30	TGTGCCTGGAGTACAAGGACAGGCTACACTGAAGCTTTCTTT	CAWSTRTGYTEAFF
11	few	TRBJ2-5	.	TRBV19	TGTGCCAGTAGTATAGCTGAGACCCAGTACTTC	CASSIAETQYF
15	few	TRBJ2-7	.	TRBV19	TGTGCCAGTAGCAAGGGGGGGATGAGTCCCTACGAGCAGTACTTC	CASSKGGMSPYEQYF
15	.	TRBJ2-1	TRBD2	TRBV28	TGTGCCAGCAGTGGGGGAGGGGCAAAATACAATGAGCAGTTCTTC	CASSGGGAKYNEQFF
16	once	TRBJ2-6	TRBD1	TRBV7-9	TGTGCCAGCAGCCTCGACAGGGGACCTGGGGCCAACGTCCTGACTTTC	CASSLDRGPGANVLTF
13	.	TRBJ2-3	.	TRBV6-5	TGTGCCAGCACTCTGGGTGGCACAGATACGCAGTATTTT	CASTLGGTDTQYF
13	.	TRBJ2-1	TRBD1	TRBV2	TGTGCCACTGGACAGGTTGTATATAATGAGCAGTTCTTC	CATGQVVYNEQFF
12	few	TRBJ2-6	.	TRBV6-5	TGTGCCAGCAGACCAGGGGCCAACGTCCTGACTTTC	CASRPGANVLTF
14	.	TRBJ2-2	.	TRBV5-1	TGCGCCAGCAGCCTGGACCTAGGGCCCGGGGAGCTGTTTTTT	CASSLDLGPGELFF
15	.	TRBJ2-5	TRBD2	TRBV7-6	TGTGCCAGCAGCTACTTAGCGGGGGGCCGGGAGACCCAGTACTTC	CASSYLAGGRETQYF
15	.	TRBJ2-3	TRBD1	TRBV18	TGTGCCAGCTCACGGCGGGACAGGGAAGCAGATACGCAGTATTTT	CASSRRDREADTQYF
14	.	TRBJ2-2	TRBD1	TRBV10-3	TGTGCCCTAAAGGGGACAGGGGCCACCGGGGAGCTGTTTTTT	CALKGTGATGELFF
13	once	TRBJ1-1	.	TRBV30	TGTGCCTGGAGAGGGAACATGAACACTGAAGCTTTCTTT	CAWRGNMNTEAFF
15	few	TRBJ2-5	.	TRBV7-7	TGTGCTAGCAGCTACAGTGTGAATGCGAGAGTTACCCAGTACTTC	CASSYSVNARVTQYF
12	.	TRBJ2-7	TRBD1	TRBV29-1	TGCAGCGTTGCGTCAGGGGGCGGCGAGCAGTACTTC	CSVASGGGEQYF
11	.	TRBJ1-1	.	TRBV20-1	TGCAGTGCTAGATCAGGACGGAAGGCTTTCTTT	CSARSGRKAFF
16	.	TRBJ1-5	.	TRBV7-9	TGTGCCAGCAGCTTGTCAGCAAAAACGGGCAATCAGCCCCAGCATTTT	CASSLSAKTGNQPQHF
15	few	TRBJ2-6	.	TRBV5-1	TGCGCCAGCAGCGCCGACAGCTCTGGGGCCAACGTCCTGACTTTC	CASSADSSGANVLTF
16	few	TRBJ1-5	.	TRBV23-1	TGCGCCAGCAGTCAAGTGTCGAACAGGATACTTCAGCCCCAGCATTTT	CASSQVSNRILQPQHF
12	.	TRBJ1-2	.	TRBV30	TGTGCCTGGAGTGTAAGACAGGATGGCTACACCTTC	CAWSVRQDGYTF